This T cell receptor beta chain was identified in a study of cytomegalovirus exposure and HLA in healthy donors (dated by TCRdb to between 2016 and 2019). Study-wide context: In an earlier analysis of under 600 of the donors, 276 Gb of sequence data and 100 million or so unique TCR beta sequences from roughly 180 million T cells were reported. Around 320 gigabases of sequencing data and tens of millions of unique TCR sequences were included in an early release covering several hundred HLA-typed donors. Of the roughly 390 genotyped donors, roughly 80% fell in the genetic ancestry cluster associated with self-reported Caucasian donors. The aim of the study was to test whether cataloging public T cell receptors could identify signatures of past pathogen exposure. The study profiled the T cell repertoires of fewer than 850 subjects by immunosequencing and related them to cytomegalovirus serostatus. Along with the approximately 700-subject first cohort, a separate validation cohort of over 90 different subjects was used. To predict cytomegalovirus infection status, the study brought together high-throughput TCR immunosequencing, statistical association of individual TCRs with disease status, and machine learning. To study patterns of TCR occurrence, a later analysis re-analyzed previously published TCR beta repertoires from 500 to 850 donors and added high-resolution HLA genotyping. Rather than using new phenotypic data, the later analysis identified candidate immune exposures from TCR beta sequences and from how often those sequences occurred across donors. To decide whether each TCR beta V gene segment behaved as functional or pseudogenic, an earlier analysis of some 600 of the donors relied on high-throughput TCR beta sequencing. Donor age, sex, ethnicity and CMV serostatus were compiled together with the repertoire data. Genome-wide SNP genotypes for about 55% of the 666 donors were used in a later genetic analysis, which treated that subset as a discovery cohort. All discovery cohort repertoires had been generated using a single sequencing platform. HLA typing covered class I and class II loci at four-digit resolution. The number of donors typed differed by locus, with roughly 629-640 for A, B, C, DRB1 and DQB1, roughly 520 for DQA1, about 610 for DPA1, and some 440 for DPB1. Because of strong linkage in the cohort, roughly five DR-DQ haplotypes were treated as single units for association and clustering. On average, roughly 240,000 unique TCR beta nucleotide sequences were sequenced per donor among about 400 genotyped donors of the cohort, with roughly a sixth of those sequences being non-productive.

From a lookup of the germline V gene, CDR1 and CDR2 are SGDLS and YYNGEE. For this chain, trimming is 4 bases at the V end and 7 bases at the J end, and the number of junction bases without a gene match is 11. Counted from cysteine to phenylalanine, this CDR3 has 15 amino acids. The CDR3 DNA has 45 bases and is translated from base 1. Comments on this clone: No cognate antigen has been identified for it. No clone much larger than this one lies a single base away; base qualities are absent.

The cohort comprised fewer than 750 healthy bone marrow donors. At the time of sampling, all cohort members were nominally healthy, though unrecorded immune exposures were likely present. The donor tested CMV seronegative and was one of the 352 seronegative cohort members. A peripheral blood sample was provided by each donor, and peripheral blood mononuclear cells were used for TCR beta sequencing. The Qiagen DNeasy Blood Extraction Kit was used to extract genomic DNA from the blood cell samples. To prepare the library, the immunoSEQ multiplex PCR assay was applied. A mixture of 60 forward primers for TCR Vbeta segments and 13 reverse primers for TCR Jbeta segments was used in the multiplex PCR. Amplification of the CDR3 region of rearranged TCR beta genes was performed with a multiplex PCR assay on genomic DNA. Amplified TCR beta libraries were sequenced as 87-base-pair reads on the Illumina HiSeq System. In the authors' own workflow: Across the 640 or so repertoires, a later analysis counted some 81 million unique TCR beta chains, some 11 million of which were shared by at least two donors. Raw reads were error-corrected and collapsed into unique sequences with a nearest-neighbor algorithm that merged closely related sequences to remove PCR and sequencing errors. V, D and J gene segments were assigned by aligning CDR3 sequences to IMGT reference sequences. For a sequence to be retained, a match of at least six nucleotides was required to both a V gene segment and a J gene segment. A rearrangement counted as productive if the CDR3 had no stop codons and remained in frame with V and J, and every other rearrangement counted as non-productive. CDR3 was defined by IMGT convention, running from the second conserved V-encoded cysteine to the conserved J-encoded phenylalanine. In an earlier analysis of more than 550 of the donors, sequences lacking an unambiguous match to a single V gene segment were excluded. In an earlier analysis of approximately 550 of the donors, V segments were called functional above 56.7% productive rearrangements and were called segregating when the between-donor standard deviation exceeded 5%. A statistical classification framework was developed to diagnose cytomegalovirus status using the catalog of TCR beta chain sequences. In a later analysis, V and J genes were assigned by comparing TCR nucleotide sequences against IMGT/GENE-DB human TR gene sequences. In a later analysis, CDR3 sequences and most-parsimonious VDJ recombination scenarios were assigned using the TCRdist pipeline. A later analysis defined each TCR beta chain by its CDR3 amino acid sequence plus V-gene family, and excluded reads lacking a unique V-gene family. In a later analysis, 550 to 650 highly shared, low-generation-probability nucleotide sequences were removed to address suspected cross-contamination and a sequencing artifact. In a later analysis, a clonal expansion index was calculated for each public chain from normalized within-repertoire ranks of inferred template counts. In a later analysis, generation probabilities were computed using a VDJ recombination model fitted to out-of-frame rearrangements, and the results were checked against IGoR. In a later analysis, TCR-TCR, TCR-HLA and TCR-CMV co-occurrence was scored with hypergeometric tests, and a repertoire-size bias correction was applied to TCR pairs. To estimate false discovery rates, a later analysis permuted the HLA or CMV assignments 20 times. In a later analysis, co-occurring TCRs were grouped using DBSCAN, with TCRdist sequence similarity added in when clustering inside HLA-allele-positive subsets. Repertoires with fewer than 30,000 or more than 120,000 public chains, plus five repertoires with anomalous nucleotide sharing, were excluded from co-occurrence clustering. TCRdb stores this immuneACCESS table with in-frame sequences only. Part of the clones is absent; in the studies checked, under half of the shortfall reflects unresolved V genes, and no reason is known for the rest. V, J and clone size are those of that table, while D and trimming were read from the DNA. This sample lists around 150,000 clones; around 80% were detected once. 2.2% of the sample is taken by the ten largest.

Overall study results and their limits: Because some donors lacked HLA typing at each locus, the association tests relied only on the typed subset. According to a later analysis, parvovirus B19, influenza, CMV and Epstein-Barr virus appeared linked to several top co-occurrence clusters. Some IMGT-functional V segments, including TRBV6-2 and TRBV6-3, could not be distinguished by the 87-base-pair reads and were therefore excluded. Linkage disequilibrium might explain the correlated functional status among segregating V segments, but an unknown experimental factor could not be ruled out. This cohort had only TCR beta chains sequenced, and the lack of alpha or paired-chain data limited which features could be detected. In a later genetic analysis, fewer N-insertions in productive TCRs were reported among donors in an Asian-associated ancestry cluster than the roughly 700-donor mean. About 17 rarely observed V segments, including chromosome 9 orphons, were excluded from the earlier analysis of just under 600 of the donors because counts were too low. A further reported finding was that TCR beta sequences accurately predicted the HLA-A and HLA-B alleles for most subjects in the first cohort. A later analysis found that TCR association rates varied across HLA loci, with DRB1 alleles showing the most associated TCRs and HLA-C alleles the fewest. When HLA alleles, especially DR and DQ, strongly co-occurred, TCR associations were difficult to assign to individual alleles. The classifier was reported to diagnose cytomegalovirus status with high specificity and sensitivity in both the original and validation cohorts. Across donors, most TCR sequences were observed very rarely, whereas some public TCRs were present in many individuals. A group of highly shared sequence variants was considered likely to be a technical artifact of the sequencing pipeline. For the cohort, immune exposure information was limited to CMV serostatus. The presence/absence analyses assumed that sequencing depth was roughly uniform across donors, and that assumption may not be true. A later analysis associated about 16,000 TCR beta sequences with specific HLA alleles at a false discovery rate of 0.05. A few of the identified cytomegalovirus-associated TCR beta chains were confirmed in vitro to be specific for cytomegalovirus antigens. Compared with equally common non-associated chains, HLA-associated TCR beta chains in a later analysis were more clonally expanded and had lower generation probabilities. Most CMV-associated TCR beta chains appeared to be HLA-restricted in a later analysis, and the HLA associations seemed to be driven largely by CMV exposure. V-gene and J-gene trimming of TCR beta chains was associated with a missense DCLRE1C variant in a later genetic analysis, and the association was replicated in an independent cohort. Broadly in line with IMGT annotations, most TCR beta V segments showed up in productive rearrangements about 87% or about 30% of the time in an earlier analysis of under 700 of the donors. A total of around 150 TCR beta chains were listed by the study as associated with cytomegalovirus. It was suggested by the authors that the approach could potentially be generalized to other disease states and immunological phenotypes.

The clonotype originates from a man aged 25-45 years in good health and CMV-seronegative. The chain joins TRBV9 to TRBJ2-3, with TRBD2 matching 8 junction bases. Sequencing was performed on PBMCs. The CDR3 has the sequence CASSPTSGPHHTQYF. The DNA sequence is as follows: TGTGCCAGCAGCCCAACTAGCGGCCCCCATCATACGCAGTATTTT.